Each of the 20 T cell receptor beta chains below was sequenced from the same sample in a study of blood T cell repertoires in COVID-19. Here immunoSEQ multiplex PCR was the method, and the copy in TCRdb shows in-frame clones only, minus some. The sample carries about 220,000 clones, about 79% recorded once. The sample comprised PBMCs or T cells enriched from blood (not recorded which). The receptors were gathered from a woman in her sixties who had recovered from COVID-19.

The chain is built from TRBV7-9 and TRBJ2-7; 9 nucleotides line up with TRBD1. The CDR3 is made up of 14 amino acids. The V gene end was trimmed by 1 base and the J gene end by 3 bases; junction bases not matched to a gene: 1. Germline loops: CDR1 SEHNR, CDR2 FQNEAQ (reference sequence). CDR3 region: CASSLETGGYEQYF. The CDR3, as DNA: TGTGCCAGCAGCTTAGAGACAGGGGGCTACGAGCAGTACTTC.

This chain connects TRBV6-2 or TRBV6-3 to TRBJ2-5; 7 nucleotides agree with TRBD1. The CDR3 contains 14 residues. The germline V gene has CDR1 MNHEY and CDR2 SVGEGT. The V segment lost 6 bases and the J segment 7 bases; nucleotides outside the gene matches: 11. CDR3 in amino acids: CASSTTGVGGTQYF. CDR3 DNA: TGTGCCAGCAGCACCACAGGGGTTGGTGGGACCCAGTACTTC.

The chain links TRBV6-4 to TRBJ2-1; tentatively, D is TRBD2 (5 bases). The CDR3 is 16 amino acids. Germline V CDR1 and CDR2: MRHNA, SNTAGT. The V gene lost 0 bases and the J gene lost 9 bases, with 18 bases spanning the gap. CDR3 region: CASSDSNRASSSEQFF. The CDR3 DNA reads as TGTGCCAGCAGTGACTCGAATCGGGCTTCTAGCAGTGAGCAGTTCTTC.

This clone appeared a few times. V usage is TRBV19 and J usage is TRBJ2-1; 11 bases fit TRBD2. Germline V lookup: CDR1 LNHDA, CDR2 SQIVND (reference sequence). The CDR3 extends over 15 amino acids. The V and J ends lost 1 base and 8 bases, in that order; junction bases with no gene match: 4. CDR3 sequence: CASSIGLAGTYEQFF. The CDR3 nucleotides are TGTGCCAGTAGTATAGGACTAGCGGGAACGTATGAGCAGTTCTTC.

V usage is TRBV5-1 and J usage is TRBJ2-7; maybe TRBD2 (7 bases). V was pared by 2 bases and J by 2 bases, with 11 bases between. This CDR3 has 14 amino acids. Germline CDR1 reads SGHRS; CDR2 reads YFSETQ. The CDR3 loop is CASSLAGQPYEQYF. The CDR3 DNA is TGCGCCAGCAGCTTAGCGGGACAACCCTACGAGCAGTACTTC.

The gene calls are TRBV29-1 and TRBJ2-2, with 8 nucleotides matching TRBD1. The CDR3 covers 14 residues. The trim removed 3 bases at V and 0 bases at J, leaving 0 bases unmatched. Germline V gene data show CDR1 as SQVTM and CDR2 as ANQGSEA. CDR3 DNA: TGCAGCGTTGAGACAGGGGCGAACACCGGGGAGCTGTTTTTT. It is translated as CSVETGANTGELFF.

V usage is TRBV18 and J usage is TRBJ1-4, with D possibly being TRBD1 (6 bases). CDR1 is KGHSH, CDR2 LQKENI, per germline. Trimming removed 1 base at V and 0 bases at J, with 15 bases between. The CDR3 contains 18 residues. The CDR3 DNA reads TGTGCCAGCTCACCACGACAGGCACTTGTGGCAACTAATGAAAAACTGTTTTTT. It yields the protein CASSPRQALVATNEKLFF.

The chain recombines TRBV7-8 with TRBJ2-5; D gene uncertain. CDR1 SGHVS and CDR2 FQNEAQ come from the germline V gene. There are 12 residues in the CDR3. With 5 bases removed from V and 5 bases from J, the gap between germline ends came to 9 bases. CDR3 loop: CASSPTRETQYF. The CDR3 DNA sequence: TGTGCCAGCAGCCCTACGAGGGAGACCCAGTACTTC.

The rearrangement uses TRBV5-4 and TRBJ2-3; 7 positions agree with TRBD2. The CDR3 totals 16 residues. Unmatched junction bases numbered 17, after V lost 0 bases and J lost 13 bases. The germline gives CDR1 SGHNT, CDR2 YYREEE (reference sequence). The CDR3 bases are TGTGCCAGCAGCTTGGCTGGGGGACTATCAGTTCACAGCGAGTATTTT. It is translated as CASSLAGGLSVHSEYF. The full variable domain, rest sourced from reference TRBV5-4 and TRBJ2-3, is ETGVTQSPTHLIKTRGQQVTLRCSSQSGHNTVSWYQQALGQGPQFIFQYYREEENGRGNFPPRFSGLQFPNYSSELNVNALELDDSALYLCASSLAGGLSVHSEYFGPGTRLTVL.

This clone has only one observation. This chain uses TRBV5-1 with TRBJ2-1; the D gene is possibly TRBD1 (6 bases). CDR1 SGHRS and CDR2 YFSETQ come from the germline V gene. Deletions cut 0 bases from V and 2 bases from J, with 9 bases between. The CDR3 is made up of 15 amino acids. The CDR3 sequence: CASSLVGTPYNEQFF. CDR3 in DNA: TGCGCCAGCAGCTTGGTAGGGACACCCTACAATGAGCAGTTCTTC. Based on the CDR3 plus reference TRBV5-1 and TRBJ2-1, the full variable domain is KAGVTQTPRYLIKTRGQQVTLSCSPISGHRSVSWYQQTPGQGLQFLFEYFSETQRNKGNFPGRFSGRQFSNSRSEMNVSTLELGDSALYLCASSLVGTPYNEQFFGPGTRLTVL.

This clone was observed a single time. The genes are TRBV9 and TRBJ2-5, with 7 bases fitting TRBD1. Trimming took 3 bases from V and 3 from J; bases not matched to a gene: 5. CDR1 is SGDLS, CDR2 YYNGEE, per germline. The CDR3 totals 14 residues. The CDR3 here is CASSAPGTEETQYF. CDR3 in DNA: TGTGCCAGCAGCGCGCCCGGGACAGAAGAGACCCAGTACTTC.

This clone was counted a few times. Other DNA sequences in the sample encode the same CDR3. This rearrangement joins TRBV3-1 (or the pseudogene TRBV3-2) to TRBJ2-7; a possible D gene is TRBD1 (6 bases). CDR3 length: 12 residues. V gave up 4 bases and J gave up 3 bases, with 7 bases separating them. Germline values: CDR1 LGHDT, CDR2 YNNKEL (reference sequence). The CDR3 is CASSPQGYEQYF. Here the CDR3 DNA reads TGTGCCAGCAGCCCACAGGGCTACGAGCAGTACTTC.

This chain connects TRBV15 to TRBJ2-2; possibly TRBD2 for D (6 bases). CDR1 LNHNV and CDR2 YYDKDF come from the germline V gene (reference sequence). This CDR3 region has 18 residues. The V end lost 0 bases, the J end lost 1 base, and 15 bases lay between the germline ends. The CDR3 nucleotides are TGTGCCACCAGCAGAGATTTCGTTTGGCGGGGGAACACCGGGGAGCTGTTTTTT. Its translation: CATSRDFVWRGNTGELFF.

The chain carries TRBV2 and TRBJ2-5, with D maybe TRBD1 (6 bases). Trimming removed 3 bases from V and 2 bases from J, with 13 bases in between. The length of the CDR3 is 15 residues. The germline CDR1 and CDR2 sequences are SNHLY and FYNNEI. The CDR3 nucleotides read TGTGCCAGCAGTGAGCGTTGGGACAATCAAGAGACCCAGTACTTC. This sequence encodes CASSERWDNQETQYF.

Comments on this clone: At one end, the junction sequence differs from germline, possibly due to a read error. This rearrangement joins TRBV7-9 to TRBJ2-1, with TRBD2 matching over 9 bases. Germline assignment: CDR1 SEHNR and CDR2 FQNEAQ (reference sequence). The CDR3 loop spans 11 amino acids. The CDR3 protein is CASSSEASGIF. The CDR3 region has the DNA TGTGCCAGCAGCAGCGAGGCTAGCGGGATCTTC.

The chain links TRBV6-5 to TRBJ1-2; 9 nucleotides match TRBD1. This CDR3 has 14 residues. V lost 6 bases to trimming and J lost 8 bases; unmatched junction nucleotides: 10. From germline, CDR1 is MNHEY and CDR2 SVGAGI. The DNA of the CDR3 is TGTGCCAGCAGCTCCGGGACAGGGCTAGAAGGCTACACCTTC. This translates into CASSSGTGLEGYTF.

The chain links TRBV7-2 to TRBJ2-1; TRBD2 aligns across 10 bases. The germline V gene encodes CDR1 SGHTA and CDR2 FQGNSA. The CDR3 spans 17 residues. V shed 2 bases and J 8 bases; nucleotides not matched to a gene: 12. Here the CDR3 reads CASSLQAGGSRVDEQFF. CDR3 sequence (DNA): TGTGCCAGCAGCTTACAAGCGGGAGGGAGTCGGGTGGATGAGCAGTTCTTC. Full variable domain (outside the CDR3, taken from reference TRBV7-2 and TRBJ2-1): GAGVSQSPSNKVTEKGKDVELRCDPISGHTALYWYRQSLGQGLEFLIYFQGNSAPDKSGLPSDRFSAERTGGSVSTLTIQRTQQEDSAVYLCASSLQAGGSRVDEQFFGPGTRLTVL.

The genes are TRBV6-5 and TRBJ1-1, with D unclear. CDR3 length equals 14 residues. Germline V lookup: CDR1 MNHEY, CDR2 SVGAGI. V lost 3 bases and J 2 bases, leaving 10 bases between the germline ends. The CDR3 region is CASSYREGNTEAFF. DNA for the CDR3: TGTGCCAGCAGTTATAGGGAGGGTAACACTGAAGCTTTCTTT.

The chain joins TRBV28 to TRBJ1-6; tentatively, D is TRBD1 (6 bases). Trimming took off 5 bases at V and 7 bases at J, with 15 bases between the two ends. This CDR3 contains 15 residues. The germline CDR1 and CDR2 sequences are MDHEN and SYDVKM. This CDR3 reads CASSIRTGINSPLHF. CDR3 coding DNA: TGTGCCAGCAGTATACGTACAGGGATCAATTCACCCCTCCACTTT. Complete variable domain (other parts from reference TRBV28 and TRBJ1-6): DVKVTQSSRYLVKRTGEKVFLECVQDMDHENMFWYRQDPGLGLRLIYFSYDVKMKEKGDIPEGYSVSREKKERFSLILESASTNQTSMYLCASSIRTGINSPLHFGNGTRLTVT.

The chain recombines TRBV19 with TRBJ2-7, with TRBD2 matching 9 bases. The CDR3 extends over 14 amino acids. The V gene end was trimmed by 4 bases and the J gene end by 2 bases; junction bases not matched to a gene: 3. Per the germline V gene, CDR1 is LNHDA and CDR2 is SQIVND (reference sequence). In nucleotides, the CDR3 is TGTGCCAGTAGTACGACTAGCGGAGCCTACGAGCAGTACTTC. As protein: CASSTTSGAYEQYF.